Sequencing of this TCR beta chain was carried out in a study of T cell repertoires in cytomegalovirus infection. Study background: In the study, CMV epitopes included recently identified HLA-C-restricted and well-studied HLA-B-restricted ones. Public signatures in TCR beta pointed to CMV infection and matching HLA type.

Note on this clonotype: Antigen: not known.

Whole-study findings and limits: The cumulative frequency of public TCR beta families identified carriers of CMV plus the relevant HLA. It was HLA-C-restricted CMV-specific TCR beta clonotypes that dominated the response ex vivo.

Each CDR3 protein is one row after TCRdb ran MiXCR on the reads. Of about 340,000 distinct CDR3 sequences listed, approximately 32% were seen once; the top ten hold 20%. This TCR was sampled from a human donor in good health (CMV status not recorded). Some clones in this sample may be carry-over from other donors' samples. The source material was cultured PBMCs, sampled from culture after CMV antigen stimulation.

The CDR3 region has the DNA TGTGCCAGCAGCCAAACCGTCAATGAGCAGTTCTTC. The encoded protein is CASSQTVNEQFF. The chain carries TRBV11-1 and TRBJ2-1; D is unclear. CDR1 and CDR2 from the germline V gene are SGHAT and FQDESV (reference sequence). The V end was cut by 5 bases, the J end by 6 bases, with 8 bases between. The CDR3 contains 12 residues. The full variable domain, rest sourced from reference TRBV11-1 and TRBJ2-1, is EAEVAQSPRYKITEKSQAVAFWCDPISGHATLYWYRQILGQGPELLVQFQDESVVDDSQLPKDRFSAERLKGVDSTLKIQPAELGDSAMYLCASSQTVNEQFFGPGTRLTVL.